These 18 T cell receptor beta chains were sequenced from one sample in a study of blood T cells in healthy people across ages. Alongside a J-beta primer mix, a sample-barcoded 5' primer served in a second PCR lasting about 7 to 11 cycles. MiXCR was run by TCRdb on the 5' RACE reads, yielding one entry per CDR3 protein. Of 710,000 or so distinct CDR3 sequences in the sample, 22% were seen once. Sequencing was carried out using blood. These receptors were taken from a man aged 70-80 years in good health.

Of note for this clonotype: It is likely a read error, because the conserved phenylalanine at the end of the CDR3 is missing. V and J are TRBV18 and TRBJ2-5; 8 nucleotides line up with TRBD1. This CDR3 is 14 amino acids long. Trimming at V came to 3 bases and at J to 11 bases, leaving 11 bases not matched to a gene. Germline-derived CDR1 and CDR2 are KGHSH and LQKENI. The CDR3 nucleotides are TGTGCCAGCTCACCCATTGACAGGGGAGGTGAGCAGTACGTC. This codes for CASSPIDRGGEQYV.

The chain is built from TRBV20-1 and TRBJ2-3, with 9 bases matching TRBD1. Germline assignment: CDR1 DFQATT and CDR2 SNEGSKA (reference sequence). After removal of 5 bases from V and 1 base from J, the junction contained 4 bases not matched to a gene. There are 14 residues in the CDR3. The CDR3 region has the DNA TGCAGTGCTGCAACAGGGGGCGGCACAGATACGCAGTATTTT. It specifies CSAATGGGTDTQYF.

V and J are TRBV5-1 and TRBJ2-7; 7 positions match TRBD2. Germline CDR1 reads SGHRS; CDR2 reads YFSETQ. The CDR3 contains 17 residues. V was pared by 2 bases and J by 0 bases, with 11 bases of the junction left unmatched. CDR3 loop: CASSFGRGHSNSYEQYF. In DNA form, the CDR3 reads TGCGCCAGCAGCTTTGGGAGGGGCCATTCTAACTCCTACGAGCAGTACTTC.

This clonotype has just a few counts. The chain employs TRBV28 and TRBJ2-7; D ambiguous. The length of the CDR3 is 14 residues. Germline CDR1 and CDR2: MDHEN and SYDVKM. Trimming stripped 4 bases from V and 4 bases from J, with 14 bases between. The DNA of the CDR3 is TGTGCCAGCAGTTATGGGCAGGTGACATACGAGCAGTACTTC. This sequence encodes CASSYGQVTYEQYF.

This clonotype showed up many times. V usage is TRBV29-1 and J usage is TRBJ1-5; D is perhaps TRBD1 (6 bases). Per germline, CDR1 SQVTM and CDR2 ANQGSEA. With 2 bases removed from V and 6 bases from J, the gap between germline ends came to 11 bases. The CDR3 covers 13 residues. CDR3 sequence (DNA): TGCAGCGTTGAAAGGGGGGCCGGTCAGCCCCAGCATTTT. It codes for CSVERGAGQPQHF.

The chain links TRBV20-1 to TRBJ1-1; no reliable D call. The CDR3 consists of 15 residues. Deletions cut 3 bases from V and 0 bases from J, with 14 bases between. Germline V gene lookup returns CDR1 DFQATT and CDR2 SNEGSKA (reference sequence). The CDR3 DNA sequence: TGCAGTGCTAGGCCGGAGGGATTTTTGAACACTGAAGCTTTCTTT. Its translation is CSARPEGFLNTEAFF.

The chain employs TRBV7-2 and TRBJ2-5, with 8 bases identical to TRBD1. Losses at the gene ends were 5 bases for V and 2 bases for J; bases not matched to a gene: 10. CDR3 length equals 16 residues. Germline V gene sequence: CDR1 SGHTA, CDR2 FQGNSA. The CDR3 coding sequence is TGTGCCAGCAGCAGGACAGGGATGACTCTACAAGAGACCCAGTACTTC. Its translation: CASSRTGMTLQETQYF.

This chain connects TRBV5-1 to TRBJ2-5; D gene unclear. The CDR3 covers 14 residues. Per germline, CDR1 SGHRS and CDR2 YFSETQ. Between the trimmed V and J ends, which lost 0 bases and 5 bases, there was a span of 11 bases. The CDR3 loop reads CASSLGGLDETQYF. The DNA of the CDR3 is TGCGCCAGCAGCTTGGGGGGTTTGGATGAGACCCAGTACTTC.

This clonotype appeared a few times. This sequence joins TRBV3-1 and TRBJ1-1; D remains unclear. The CDR3 loop spans 14 amino acids. Germline-derived CDR1 and CDR2 are LGHDT and YNNKEL (reference sequence). The ends were cut back, 4 bases at V and 4 bases at J, with 13 bases in the middle. The CDR3 nucleotides read TGTGCCAGCAGCCCCTCTTCTGTGGGCACTGAAGCTTTCTTT. Amino acid sequence: CASSPSSVGTEAFF.

The genes are TRBV7-2 and TRBJ2-1, with D possibly matching TRBD2 (6 bases). V was pared by 1 base and J by 8 bases, with 12 bases between. This CDR3 is built from 14 residues. CDR1 and CDR2 from the germline V gene are SGHTA and FQGNSA. The CDR3 DNA is TGTGCCAGCAGCTTAGGCCGGGGGAGCCATGAGCAGTTCTTC. Translated: CASSLGRGSHEQFF.

The rearrangement links TRBV11-2 to TRBJ2-2; TRBD2 matches 8 bases. The junction had 1 base not matched to a gene; V was cut back by 3 bases and J by 1 base. The CDR3 contains 15 residues. From germline, CDR1 is SGHAT and CDR2 FQNNGV. CDR3 sequence: CASSFTSGNTGELFF. CDR3 sequence (DNA): TGTGCCAGCAGCTTTACTAGCGGGAACACCGGGGAGCTGTTTTTT.

This rearrangement joins TRBV12-3 or TRBV12-4 to TRBJ2-1, with D perhaps matching TRBD1 (6 bases). Trimming removed 3 bases from V and 3 bases from J, with 18 bases in between. CDR3 length equals 17 residues. The CDR3 DNA is TGTGCCAGCAGTTTGTGGCCTCCAGGGGTGGGCTACAATGAGCAGTTCTTC. This codes for CASSLWPPGVGYNEQFF.

This clonotype was found a few times. The V gene is TRBV12-3 or TRBV12-4, the J gene TRBJ2-3, with D possibly matching TRBD2 (6 bases). This CDR3 contains 16 residues. Trimming shortened V by 4 bases and J by 1 base, and 15 bases separated the two germline ends. CDR3 amino acids: CASSWGSGPGTDTQYF. The CDR3 nucleotides read TGTGCCAGCAGTTGGGGGAGCGGGCCGGGCACAGATACGCAGTATTTT.

V usage is TRBV7-2 and J usage is TRBJ2-4; perhaps TRBD2 as D (6 bases). With 2 bases removed from V and 3 bases from J, the gap between germline ends came to 14 bases. The CDR3 covers 16 residues. CDR1 SGHTA and CDR2 FQGNSA come from the germline V gene. In DNA, the CDR3 is TGTGCCAGCAGCTTAAGTGGTGGGGGACTCAAAAACATTCAGTACTTC. Its translation: CASSLSGGGLKNIQYF.

This chain connects TRBV7-3 to TRBJ2-1; possibly TRBD1 or TRBD2 for D (5 bases each). CDR1 and CDR2 (germline): SGHTA, FQGTGA. The CDR3 loop spans 15 amino acids. Trimming cost V 5 bases and J 6 bases, with 17 bases left between them. CDR3 in DNA: TGTGCCAGCAGCAAAGGGGCGGGTTGGGGCAATGAGCAGTTCTTC. Translating gives CASSKGAGWGNEQFF.

This chain joins TRBV20-1 and TRBJ2-2, with no clear D. The germline gives CDR1 DFQATT, CDR2 SNEGSKA (reference sequence). The CDR3 spans 13 residues. With 6 bases removed from V and 6 bases from J, the gap between germline ends came to 14 bases. The DNA of the CDR3 is TGCAGTGCCCCAAACGCATTATCCGGGGAGCTGTTTTTT. Translation: CSAPNALSGELFF.

The J gene is TRBJ2-5, the V gene TRBV28; D is possibly TRBD2 (6 bases). This CDR3 is 15 amino acids long. Per the germline V gene, CDR1 is MDHEN and CDR2 is SYDVKM. Trimming stripped 6 bases from V and 3 bases from J, with 17 bases between. The CDR3 protein is CASSLTLPGEETQYF. DNA of the CDR3: TGTGCCAGCAGCCTTACCCTGCCGGGAGAAGAGACCCAGTACTTC.

V usage is TRBV5-1 and J usage is TRBJ2-3; 15 positions agree with TRBD2. Germline values: CDR1 SGHRS, CDR2 YFSETQ. Unmatched junction bases numbered 3, after V lost 4 bases and J lost 3 bases. The CDR3 has 16 residues. The CDR3 loop is CASSAGTSGGTDTQYF. The CDR3 coding sequence is TGCGCCAGCAGCGCGGGGACTAGCGGGGGGACAGATACGCAGTATTTT.